The source of this TCR beta chain is a study of blood T cell repertoires in COVID-19. About the research overall: COVID-19 samples, acute and convalescent, were from the United States, Italy and Spain. T cells, B-cell-depleted T cells, or PBMCs supplied cDNA or gDNA.

Authors' methods: Amplification of reference gene primers provided the estimated nucleated cell counts. The repertoire was sequenced with immunoSEQ multiplex PCR; TCRdb's copy has only in-frame clones and lacks some. V, J and clone size reflect that table, while D and trimming were determined from the DNA. Of approximately 70,000 clones listed, about 80% were seen once; the top ten hold 15% to 20%. The V gene's germline CDR1 is SGHTA and CDR2 FQGNSA. The V end was cut by 1 base, the J end by 5 bases, with 8 bases between. The CDR3 has 14 residues. What was sequenced was peripheral blood. This sequence joins TRBV7-2 and TRBJ2-2; weak D call: TRBD2 (5 bases). The clonotype originates from a man aged 65 to 85 who had recovered from COVID-19. CDR3 protein: CASSLGRDTGELFF. The DNA of the CDR3 is TGTGCCAGCAGCTTAGGACGGGATACCGGGGAGCTGTTTTTT.